This note documents a single T cell receptor beta chain sequence. Its antigen is not identified. Per germline, CDR1 MNHEY and CDR2 SVGAGI. Trimming left V 10 bases short and J 9 bases short, with 22 bases between. The CDR3 totals 14 residues. The data belong to a study of beta chain features in type 1 diabetes. Study overall: In all, 107,917,701 sorted cells from all samples were analyzed. Study outcomes and limitations: Significant though moderate, a shortening of TCRB CDR3s appeared in all four CD4+ subsets of Type 1 diabetes patients.

The investigators reverse transcribed all of the isolated RNA, so they sequenced expressed TCRB transcripts. Repertoires were generated with immunoSEQ multiplex PCR, while TCRdb's copy carries only in-frame clones and drops some. The table shows roughly 450,000 clones, with about 15% occurring only once. Sequenced input: naive CD4+ T cells from blood. The chain recombines TRBV6-5 with TRBJ1-5; D is uncertain. This clonotype was sampled from a man aged 25-45 years in good health. The CDR3 DNA reads TGTGCCACCGGACGGTCCTTGGTAGGGCGGCCCCAGCATTTT. This sequence encodes CATGRSLVGRPQHF.